This entry lists 30 T cell receptor beta chains sequenced from one sample in a study of shared clonotypes between healthy human individuals. The data were produced by immunoSEQ multiplex PCR, yet TCRdb's version contains in-frame clones alone and is incomplete. Among 2 million to 2.5 million clones, about nine tenths were seen once, and the ten largest hold approximately 0.39%. The material sequenced was naive CD4+ T cells from PBMCs. The subset is: CD45RA+ positively selected. The receptors come from a man between 18 and 35 years old in good health. Some clones in this sample may be carry-over from other donors' samples.

Comments on this clone: Within the sample, other DNA sequences also encode this same CDR3. This chain joins TRBV11-2 and TRBJ1-2; maybe TRBD1 (5 bases). This CDR3 comprises 15 residues. Trimming removed 1 base from V and 4 bases from J, with 13 bases in between. CDR1 is SGHAT and CDR2 is FQNNGV in the germline V gene. This chain's CDR3 is CASSLGVGPGYGYTF. The CDR3 DNA sequence: TGTGCCAGCAGCTTAGGAGTGGGACCCGGCTATGGCTACACCTTC.

The chain employs TRBV10-3 and TRBJ1-3; D may be TRBD1 (5 bases). V was trimmed by 3 bases and J by 1 base, leaving 10 bases between them. Germline CDR1 reads ENHRY; CDR2 reads SYGVKD. The CDR3 length is 15 residues. Here the CDR3 reads CAISEGALSGNTIYF. DNA for the CDR3: TGTGCCATCAGTGAAGGGGCACTATCTGGAAACACCATATATTTT.

This sequence joins TRBV18 and TRBJ2-4; weak D call: TRBD1 (6 bases). V shed 6 bases and J shed 13 bases, with 16 bases lying between them. Per the germline V gene, CDR1 is KGHSH and CDR2 is LQKENI. The CDR3 is 12 residues long. The DNA of the CDR3 is TGTGCCAGCTCTACACCTGGGGGCGTCCAGTACTTC. As protein: CASSTPGGVQYF.

The J gene is TRBJ2-1, the V gene TRBV28, with 11 positions matching TRBD2. J lost 7 bases, V lost 6 bases, and 14 bases had no gene match. Germline values: CDR1 MDHEN, CDR2 SYDVKM. This CDR3 is built from 17 residues. CDR3 sequence reads: CASSSLKLAGAGNEQFF. For the CDR3, the DNA is TGTGCCAGCAGCTCCCTCAAACTAGCGGGAGCAGGGAATGAGCAGTTCTTC.

The chain recombines TRBV27 with TRBJ1-1, with D possibly TRBD1 on 5 matching bases. CDR3 length: 17 amino acids. Trimming removed 0 bases from V and 6 bases from J, with 20 bases in between. Per the germline V gene, CDR1 is MNHEY and CDR2 is SMNVEV (reference sequence). The CDR3 loop reads CASSLSGTVLVRSEAFF. The CDR3 bases are TGTGCCAGCAGTTTATCTGGGACGGTGTTGGTCAGGTCTGAAGCTTTCTTT.

The genes are TRBV10-3 and TRBJ2-2; the D is unclear. Trimming removed 3 bases from V and 1 base from J, with 9 bases in between. Germline assignment: CDR1 ENHRY and CDR2 SYGVKD. CDR3 length: 15 amino acids. CDR3 residues: CAISEVTGNTGELFF. CDR3 coding DNA: TGTGCCATCAGTGAAGTTACGGGGAACACCGGGGAGCTGTTTTTT.

Details on this clone: In the same sample, other DNA sequences code for this CDR3. The chain links TRBV7-3 to TRBJ1-1; maybe TRBD1 (6 bases). Germline V gene lookup returns CDR1 SGHTA and CDR2 FQGTGA. The CDR3 has 13 amino acids. V was trimmed by 5 bases and J by 0 bases, leaving 7 bases between them. CDR3 residues: CASSRTVNTEAFF. CDR3 bases: TGTGCCAGCAGCCGGACAGTGAACACTGAAGCTTTCTTT.

The chain employs TRBV7-2 and TRBJ1-1; D is unclear. CDR3 length: 15 residues. Germline V lookup: CDR1 SGHTA, CDR2 FQGNSA. V was trimmed by 2 bases and J by 0 bases, leaving 10 bases between them. The CDR3 spells CASSLSEIMNTEAFF. DNA of the CDR3: TGTGCCAGCAGCTTATCGGAGATCATGAACACTGAAGCTTTCTTT. The full variable domain, rest sourced from reference TRBV7-2 and TRBJ1-1, is GAGVSQSPSNKVTEKGKDVELRCDPISGHTALYWYRQSLGQGLEFLIYFQGNSAPDKSGLPSDRFSAERTGGSVSTLTIQRTQQEDSAVYLCASSLSEIMNTEAFFGQGTRLTVV.

Details on this clone: Other DNA sequences in the same sample also yield this CDR3. CDR3 DNA sequence: TGTGCCAGCAGCTTGAGGGGCGGAGACGAGCAGTACTTC. Amino acids: CASSLRGGDEQYF. This chain uses TRBV7-2 with TRBJ2-7, with D perhaps assigned TRBD1 or TRBD2 (5 bases each). The length of the CDR3 is 13 residues. Trimming shortened V by 3 bases and J by 5 bases, and 11 bases separated the two germline ends. Per germline, CDR1 SGHTA and CDR2 FQGNSA.

This clone was picked up one time. The rearrangement uses TRBV29-1 and TRBJ2-7, with 10 nucleotides matching TRBD2. The CDR3 sequence is 14 residues long. The trim removed 4 bases at V and 6 bases at J, leaving 9 bases unmatched. Per germline, CDR1 SQVTM and CDR2 ANQGSEA. The DNA for the CDR3 is TGCAGCGTTGTTTCGGCTAGCGGGAGACTCGAGCAGTACTTC. As protein: CSVVSASGRLEQYF.

This clone was seen only a few times. The genes are TRBV7-8 and TRBJ1-2; TRBD1 is a possible D gene (6 bases). From germline, CDR1 is SGHVS and CDR2 FQNEAQ. Trimming stripped 1 base from V and 7 bases from J, with 10 bases between. The length of the CDR3 is 13 residues. The CDR3 DNA is TGTGCCAGCAGCTTAGGGAACAGGGCTGGCTACACCTTC. Encoded protein: CASSLGNRAGYTF.

The chain uses TRBV18 and TRBJ2-6; tentatively, D is TRBD1 (7 bases). V lost 3 bases and J lost 0, with 9 bases in between. The CDR3 length is 16 residues. Germline V gives CDR1 KGHSH, CDR2 LQKENI. The CDR3 protein is CASSPRDSSGANVLTF. The CDR3 coding sequence is TGTGCCAGCTCACCGCGGGACAGCTCTGGGGCCAACGTCCTGACTTTC.

The rearrangement uses TRBV30 and TRBJ2-1; weak D call: TRBD2 (5 bases). Between the trimmed V and J ends, which lost 2 bases and 6 bases, there was a span of 14 bases. In germline, CDR1 is GTSNPN, CDR2 SVGIG (reference sequence). The CDR3 sequence is 14 residues long. CDR3 region: CAWSFQSGPNEQFF. The CDR3 region has the DNA TGTGCCTGGAGTTTCCAGAGCGGTCCCAATGAGCAGTTCTTC.

This chain uses TRBV5-1 with TRBJ2-7; D call uncertain. The CDR3 loop spans 13 amino acids. Per germline, CDR1 SGHRS and CDR2 YFSETQ. The V end lost 3 bases, the J end lost 1 base, and 8 bases lay between the germline ends. The CDR3 bases are TGCGCCAGCAGCTGGGTAGGTTCCTACGAGCAGTACTTC. It is translated as CASSWVGSYEQYF.

CDR3 coding DNA: TGCGCCAGCAGCCACCCCGAGGGGGTCGGGTTTTTGGCTTTCTTT. Its translation: CASSHPEGVGFLAFF. The chain recombines TRBV4-1 with TRBJ1-1, with D maybe TRBD1 (6 bases). The CDR3 has 15 amino acids. Germline V gene data show CDR1 as MGHRA and CDR2 as YSYEKL. Trimming cost V 3 bases and J 11 bases, with 22 bases left between them.

This rearrangement joins TRBV15 to TRBJ2-1, with D possibly matching TRBD2 (5 bases). V lost 0 bases and J 5 bases, leaving 20 bases between the germline ends. Germline assignment: CDR1 LNHNV and CDR2 YYDKDF (reference sequence). This CDR3 spans 18 amino acids. The CDR3 DNA reads TGTGCCACCAGCAGAGATAGGGTGGGATGGGCAGCGGACAATGAGCAGTTCTTC. It specifies CATSRDRVGWAADNEQFF.

The genes are TRBV15 and TRBJ2-1; 9 bases match TRBD2. There are 15 residues in the CDR3. Looked up from germline, CDR1 is LNHNV and CDR2 is YYDKDF (reference sequence). V shed 5 bases and J 4 bases; nucleotides not matched to a gene: 6. In nucleotides, the CDR3 is TGTGCCACCAGCTTGGGCGGGAGGGTTTACAATGAGCAGTTCTTC. Amino acids: CATSLGGRVYNEQFF.

About this clone itself: Other DNA sequences within the sample encode an identical CDR3. The chain joins TRBV18 to TRBJ1-5, with 7 bases matching TRBD1. V lost 1 base, J lost 1 base, and 1 base stayed unmatched. Germline V CDR1 and CDR2: KGHSH, LQKENI. The CDR3 extends over 15 amino acids. The CDR3 loop is CASSPQGASNQPQHF. Written as DNA, the CDR3 is TGTGCCAGCTCACCACAGGGGGCAAGCAATCAGCCCCAGCATTTT.

This chain links TRBV7-2 with TRBJ1-1, with TRBD1 as a possible D gene (5 bases). The CDR3 spans 14 residues. The germline V and J ends were trimmed by 4 bases and 1 base, with 10 bases remaining between them. The germline CDR1 and CDR2 sequences are SGHTA and FQGNSA. The CDR3, as DNA: TGTGCCAGCAGCTCGGGACTCACGAACACTGAAGCTTTCTTT. Protein product: CASSSGLTNTEAFF.

The chain employs TRBV5-1 and TRBJ1-5, with 8 nucleotides matching TRBD1. V was clipped by 2 bases and J by 6 bases; unmatched bases: 7. Germline assignment: CDR1 SGHRS and CDR2 YFSETQ. The CDR3 is made up of 15 amino acids. This chain's CDR3 is CASSLDQGAGQPQHF. CDR3 sequence (DNA): TGCGCCAGCAGCTTAGACCAGGGGGCAGGTCAGCCCCAGCATTTT.

This sequence joins TRBV28 and TRBJ2-5, with D possibly TRBD1 on 6 matching bases. Per the germline V gene, CDR1 is MDHEN and CDR2 is SYDVKM. Between the trimmed V and J ends, which lost 7 bases and 1 base, there was a span of 16 bases. The CDR3 is made up of 15 amino acids. The CDR3 DNA reads as TGTGCCAGCAATAGATACAGGGCGCTCCAAGAGACCCAGTACTTC. This codes for CASNRYRALQETQYF.

This clone appeared once. Other DNA sequences in this specimen translate into the identical CDR3. The genes are TRBV19 and TRBJ1-2; tentatively, D is TRBD1 (5 bases). The CDR3 totals 15 residues. V was pared by 3 bases and J by 2 bases, with 13 bases between. Germline V gives CDR1 LNHDA, CDR2 SQIVND (reference sequence). The CDR3 protein is CASSITGTGNYGYTF. DNA of the CDR3: TGTGCCAGTAGTATTACCGGGACGGGCAACTATGGCTACACCTTC.

The J gene is TRBJ2-1, the V gene TRBV11-2; weak D call: TRBD1 (5 bases). The V gene's germline CDR1 is SGHAT and CDR2 FQNNGV. This CDR3 is 16 amino acids long. Trimming removed 3 bases at V and 10 bases at J, with 22 bases between. CDR3 loop: CASSFRPALRQGEQFF. For the CDR3, the DNA is TGTGCCAGCAGCTTTAGGCCCGCGTTGCGGCAGGGCGAGCAGTTCTTC.

J is TRBJ2-7 and V is TRBV28; D remains unclear. V lost 2 bases and J lost 6, with 17 bases in between. The CDR3 totals 15 residues. Germline CDR1 is MDHEN and CDR2 is SYDVKM. The CDR3 loop is CASSLPPLGRGEQYF. The CDR3 DNA sequence: TGTGCCAGCAGTTTACCCCCATTGGGCCGTGGCGAGCAGTACTTC.

V and J are TRBV9 and TRBJ2-1; unclear D gene. V dropped 2 bases and J dropped 8 bases, with 5 bases sitting between them. This CDR3 spans 11 amino acids. Germline lookup yields CDR1 SGDLS and CDR2 YYNGEE. The CDR3 sequence is CASSVGYEQFF. CDR3 coding DNA: TGTGCCAGCAGCGTTGGGTATGAGCAGTTCTTC.

The rearrangement links TRBV29-1 to TRBJ2-7; 10 bases line up with TRBD1. CDR1 and CDR2 (germline): SQVTM, ANQGSEA. V lost 4 bases and J lost 7; bases outside the gene matches: 7. CDR3 length equals 13 residues. This chain's CDR3 is CSVARQGAREQYF. As DNA, the CDR3 is TGCAGCGTTGCCCGACAGGGGGCGCGGGAGCAGTACTTC.

This chain joins TRBV6-5 and TRBJ1-1; TRBD1 agrees at 9 bases. Losses at the gene ends were 2 bases for V and 5 bases for J; bases not matched to a gene: 9. Germline lookup yields CDR1 MNHEY and CDR2 SVGAGI. The CDR3 totals 16 residues. CDR3 bases: TGTGCCAGCAGTTACACACAGGGGGCAGGAAAGACTGAAGCTTTCTTT. Translating it yields CASSYTQGAGKTEAFF.

This clone was seen a single time. The sample holds other DNA sequences that translate to the same CDR3. The gene calls are TRBV5-1 and TRBJ2-3; D unresolved. V lost 4 bases to trimming and J lost 5 bases, with 8 bases between them. CDR3 length equals 12 residues. Looked up from germline, CDR1 is SGHRS and CDR2 is YFSETQ. The CDR3 nucleotides read TGCGCCAGCAGCCAAGATCGAGATACGCAGTATTTT. Protein sequence: CASSQDRDTQYF.

This chain joins TRBV10-3 and TRBJ2-7; TRBD2 matches 9 bases. CDR1 and CDR2 (germline): ENHRY, SYGVKD. Losses at the gene ends were 5 bases for V and 0 bases for J; bases not matched to a gene: 5. The CDR3 covers 15 residues. The CDR3 DNA is TGTGCCATCAGTAGGACTAGCGCTCTCTCCTACGAGCAGTACTTC. Its translation is CAISRTSALSYEQYF.

The CDR3 nucleotides are TGTGCCAGCGTACGTAGCGGGTCGGACGAGCAGTACTTC. Translating it yields CASVRSGSDEQYF. V is TRBV27 and J is TRBJ2-7; TRBD2 aligns across 7 bases. CDR1 MNHEY and CDR2 SMNVEV come from the germline V gene (reference sequence). J gave up 5 bases and V 8 bases, and 9 bases lay outside the gene matches. This CDR3 has 13 amino acids.